The present T cell receptor beta chain was sequenced within a study of T cell responses to AZD1222 COVID-19 vaccine. Libraries were prepared by immunoSEQ multiplex PCR; TCRdb keeps only in-frame clonotypes and omits some of them. The data hold around 50,000 clones, with 80% to 90% observed a single time. CDR3 length: 15 amino acids. Per germline, CDR1 SGHTS and CDR2 YDEGEE. Trimming took 0 bases from V and 1 from J, leaving 10 bases between them. Regarding this clone: Antigen: not known.

General study points: Sampling that yielded the repertoires occurred only after the peak T cell response. Clonal diversity was possibly underestimated; the donors were predominantly white British and more often female. Vaccine-associated CD4 TCRs ranged over spike, dominating at 160-218 and 743-854. Only six people who got AZD1222 tested seropositive at baseline.

The starting material was peripheral blood, obtained 28 days after the second AZD1222 dose. The origin of this receptor is an adult who received the AZD1222 COVID-19 vaccine. V usage is TRBV5-8 and J usage is TRBJ1-1; D may be TRBD1 (5 bases). Written as DNA, the CDR3 is TGTGCCAGCAGCTTGGTAGACAGATGGAACACTGAAGCTTTCTTT. Protein sequence: CASSLVDRWNTEAFF.